The next 25 T cell receptor beta chains were all read from a single sample in a study of blood T cell repertoires in COVID-19 (dated by TCRdb to 2020 to 2021). The library came from the immunoSEQ multiplex PCR assay. Not all clones reach the TCRdb copy of this immuneACCESS table, which keeps in-frame sequences only. Checked studies attribute under half of the gap to unresolved V genes and leave the rest unexplained. The sample table shows some 52,000 clones, and roughly nine tenths are seen once. Jointly, the top ten make up roughly 5.3% of the sample. Sequencing was done on a sample of peripheral blood. The receptors originated from a man in his 60s with active COVID-19.

The chain carries TRBV27 and TRBJ2-7; D might be TRBD1 (6 bases). The V and J ends lost 2 bases and 3 bases respectively, with 26 bases between them. CDR3 size: 19 residues. The germline V gene has CDR1 MNHEY and CDR2 SMNVEV (reference sequence). The CDR3 coding sequence is TGTGCCAGCAGTTTACATTACAACTACAGGGCCCACCTAAACTACGAGCAGTACTTC. This codes for CASSLHYNYRAHLNYEQYF.

The rearrangement joins TRBV6-1 to TRBJ1-6; weak D call: TRBD1 (5 bases). The CDR3 contains 14 residues. The germline gives CDR1 MNHNS, CDR2 SASEGT. Between the trimmed V and J ends, which lost 2 bases and 10 bases, there was a span of 12 bases. CDR3 protein: CASSETGGESPLHF. For the CDR3, the DNA is TGTGCCAGCAGTGAAACCGGGGGGGAATCACCCCTCCACTTT.

The chain couples TRBV28 to TRBJ1-1, with TRBD1 identical over 9 bases. Germline V gene sequence: CDR1 MDHEN, CDR2 SYDVKM. The CDR3 loop spans 16 amino acids. Losses at the gene ends were 8 bases for V and 3 bases for J; bases not matched to a gene: 13. The CDR3 region has the DNA TGTGCCAGCCTACCTCGCCCGGGACAGGGAGACACTGAAGCTTTCTTT. Protein sequence: CASLPRPGQGDTEAFF.

CDR3 bases: TGCGCCAGCAGCCGGAATAGGGGAGAGACCCAGTACTTC. Amino acid sequence: CASSRNRGETQYF. The rearrangement uses TRBV4-3 and TRBJ2-5, with D possibly TRBD1 on 5 matching bases. CDR1 LGHNA and CDR2 YSLEER come from the germline V gene. V was shortened by 4 bases and J by 4 bases, with 10 bases between the two germline ends. The CDR3 totals 13 residues.

This chain's CDR3 is CASSFDRGGNYGYTF. The CDR3 DNA is TGTGCCAGCAGCTTTGACAGGGGCGGTAACTATGGCTACACCTTC. The chain combines TRBV11-2 with TRBJ1-2; 8 positions match TRBD1. Germline V gene sequence: CDR1 SGHAT, CDR2 FQNNGV. The CDR3 extends over 15 amino acids. V trimming: 3 bases; J trimming: 1 base; junction bases outside the gene matches: 4.

The CDR3 protein is CASSSGGSGNTIYF. CDR3 coding DNA: TGTGCCAGCAGTTCCGGAGGCTCTGGAAACACCATATATTTT. V gene TRBV6-2 or TRBV6-3 combines with J gene TRBJ1-3; D gene unclear. The germline gives CDR1 MNHEY, CDR2 SVGEGT. Trimming stripped 4 bases from V and 0 bases from J, with 7 bases between. This CDR3 has 14 residues.

The chain couples TRBV20-1 to TRBJ2-1, with D tentatively TRBD2 (5 bases). Per germline, CDR1 DFQATT and CDR2 SNEGSKA (reference sequence). The CDR3 loop spans 15 amino acids. Trimming pared 3 bases from V and 2 bases from J, leaving 14 bases between. CDR3 sequence (DNA): TGCAGTGCTAGTAATCCGGGATCACCCTACAATGAGCAGTTCTTC. Amino acid sequence: CSASNPGSPYNEQFF.

The CDR3 loop is CASSPFASDRDFSYEQYF. CDR3 DNA: TGTGCCAGCTCACCGTTCGCTAGCGACCGAGATTTCTCCTACGAGCAGTACTTC. This rearrangement joins TRBV18 to TRBJ2-7; D is possibly TRBD2 (6 bases). CDR1 KGHSH and CDR2 LQKENI come from the germline V gene. This CDR3 spans 18 amino acids. Trimming pared 3 bases from V and 0 bases from J, leaving 21 bases between. Drawing the rest from reference TRBV18 and TRBJ2-7, the complete variable domain is NAGVMQNPRHLVRRRGQEARLRCSPMKGHSHVYWYRQLPEEGLKFMVYLQKENIIDESGMPKERFSAEFPKEGPSILRIQQVVRGDSAAYFCASSPFASDRDFSYEQYFGPGTRLTVT.

The chain carries TRBV6-5 and TRBJ1-4, with a possible D match to TRBD1 (6 bases). Trimming cost V 11 bases and J 7 bases, with 17 bases left between them. From germline, CDR1 is MNHEY and CDR2 SVGAGI. The CDR3 runs 13 residues. The DNA for the CDR3 is TGTGCCGTCGCGCCGGGGGGCTCTGAAAAACTGTTTTTT. This gives the protein CAVAPGGSEKLFF.

A word on this clone: Other DNA sequences in the same sample also yield this CDR3. The genes are TRBV4-2 and TRBJ2-7; TRBD2 might be the D (5 bases). This CDR3 is built from 14 residues. The germline CDR1 and CDR2 sequences are LGHNA and YNFKEQ. With 0 bases removed from V and 2 bases from J, the gap between germline ends came to 8 bases. CDR3 loop: CASSQDWGAYEQYF. The CDR3 nucleotides are TGTGCCAGCAGCCAAGATTGGGGAGCCTACGAGCAGTACTTC.

The V and J genes are TRBV5-4 and TRBJ2-2; 14 bases line up with TRBD2. Germline V CDR1 and CDR2: SGHNT, YYREEE (reference sequence). This CDR3 is 18 amino acids long. J lost 3 bases, V lost 4 bases, and 8 bases had no gene match. The CDR3, as DNA: TGTGCCAGCAGCCCGAATGCGGGACTAGCGGGAGACACCGGGGAGCTGTTTTTT. Protein product: CASSPNAGLAGDTGELFF. Combining the CDR3 with reference TRBV5-4 and TRBJ2-2 gives the whole variable domain ETGVTQSPTHLIKTRGQQVTLRCSSQSGHNTVSWYQQALGQGPQFIFQYYREEENGRGNFPPRFSGLQFPNYSSELNVNALELDDSALYLCASSPNAGLAGDTGELFFGEGSRLTVL.

The rearrangement joins TRBV10-2 to TRBJ2-5, with TRBD2 as a possible D gene (6 bases). CDR1 is WSHSY, CDR2 SAAADI, per germline. Trimming removed 0 bases at V and 5 bases at J, with 19 bases between. This CDR3 contains 17 residues. CDR3 sequence: CASSESVRASVAETQYF. The DNA for the CDR3 is TGCGCCAGCAGTGAGTCGGTGCGGGCTAGCGTCGCCGAGACCCAGTACTTC.

This clone was observed once. The CDR3 here is CATSGSGTIYEQYF. The CDR3 bases are TGTGCCACCAGCGGATCCGGGACAATCTACGAGCAGTACTTC. The rearrangement uses TRBV24-1 and TRBJ2-7; TRBD1 might be the D (6 bases). V shed 7 bases and J shed 3 bases, with 15 bases lying between them. The CDR3 is 14 amino acids. The germline gives CDR1 KGHDR, CDR2 SFDVKD.

With regard to this clone: Other nucleotide sequences in the sample specify the same CDR3. The chain uses TRBV19 and TRBJ2-7, with 11 bases fitting TRBD2. CDR1 and CDR2 from the germline V gene are LNHDA and SQIVND (reference sequence). The CDR3 is 15 residues long. Trimming cost V 3 bases and J 2 bases; bases outside gene matches: 3. The CDR3 loop is CASSMLAGGTYEQYF. In DNA, the CDR3 is TGTGCCAGTAGTATGCTAGCGGGAGGTACCTACGAGCAGTACTTC.

The chain is built from TRBV4-1 and TRBJ2-6; D not certain. Germline V gene data show CDR1 as MGHRA and CDR2 as YSYEKL. This CDR3 is built from 17 residues. V shed 2 bases and J shed 0 bases, with 11 bases lying between them. DNA for the CDR3: TGCGCCAGCAGCCAAAGTCCTACCTCCTCTGGGGCCAACGTCCTGACTTTC. As protein: CASSQSPTSSGANVLTF.

The chain carries TRBV29-1 and TRBJ1-2; perhaps TRBD1 as D (6 bases). Trimming removed 6 bases from V and 8 bases from J, with 16 bases in between. The germline CDR1 and CDR2 sequences are SQVTM and ANQGSEA. The CDR3 sequence is 12 residues long. The CDR3 region is CSVPDSLGGYTF. The CDR3 DNA sequence: TGCAGCGTCCCGGACAGTCTGGGAGGCTACACCTTC.

The J gene is TRBJ1-1, the V gene TRBV18; D is perhaps TRBD1 (6 bases). V lost 3 bases, J lost 5 bases, and 13 bases lay in between. The germline gives CDR1 KGHSH, CDR2 LQKENI. The CDR3 contains 14 residues. CDR3 residues: CASSPSMRGTEAFF. DNA of the CDR3: TGTGCCAGCTCACCTAGTATGAGGGGGACTGAAGCTTTCTTT.

This chain connects TRBV6-5 to TRBJ1-1, with 9 bases identical to TRBD1. The CDR3 covers 15 residues. The germline gives CDR1 MNHEY, CDR2 SVGAGI. J gave up 0 bases and V 7 bases, and 6 bases lay outside the gene matches. This chain's CDR3 is CASTIGTGLNTEAFF. CDR3 sequence (DNA): TGTGCCAGCACAATAGGGACAGGGCTGAACACTGAAGCTTTCTTT.

This clone has only one observation. The genes are TRBV9 and TRBJ2-5; 7 nucleotides match TRBD1. V dropped 0 bases and J dropped 5; count of bases not matched to a gene: 4. There are 14 residues in the CDR3. Per the germline V gene, CDR1 is SGDLS and CDR2 is YYNGEE. This CDR3 reads CASSVASRGETQYF. CDR3 coding DNA: TGTGCCAGCAGCGTAGCTTCCAGGGGGGAGACCCAGTACTTC. The full variable domain, in which reference TRBV9 and TRBJ2-5 provide the parts outside the CDR3, is DSGVTQTPKHLITATGQRVTLRCSPRSGDLSVYWYQQSLDQGLQFLIQYYNGEERAKGNILERFSAQQFPDLHSELNLSSLELGDSALYFCASSVASRGETQYFGPGTRLLVL.

The rearrangement joins TRBV7-2 to TRBJ2-1; 9 nucleotides match TRBD1. Trimming at V came to 0 bases and at J to 6 bases, leaving 6 bases not matched to a gene. Germline-derived CDR1 and CDR2 are SGHTA and FQGNSA. The CDR3 totals 16 residues. Here the CDR3 reads CASSLAGQGSGNEQFF. The CDR3 coding sequence is TGTGCCAGCAGCTTAGCGGGACAGGGATCGGGCAATGAGCAGTTCTTC.

The rearrangement links TRBV28 to TRBJ2-1; the D gene is possibly TRBD2 (6 bases). The germline CDR1 and CDR2 sequences are MDHEN and SYDVKM. The CDR3 extends over 14 amino acids. The V and J ends lost 3 bases and 2 bases respectively, with 8 bases between them. This CDR3 reads CASSFTGAYNEQFF. The CDR3 DNA follows: TGTGCCAGCAGTTTCACGGGAGCCTACAATGAGCAGTTCTTC.

The chain employs TRBV7-3 and TRBJ2-5, with a possible D match to TRBD2 (6 bases). There are 14 residues in the CDR3. V dropped 3 bases and J dropped 5 bases, with 13 bases sitting between them. Germline-derived CDR1 and CDR2 are SGHTA and FQGTGA. CDR3 sequence (DNA): TGTGCCAGCAGCTTGGGCAGGGAGGCGGAGACCCAGTACTTC. It encodes CASSLGREAETQYF.

This clone was detected a few times. The chain carries TRBV6-2 or TRBV6-3 and TRBJ2-7, with TRBD1 as a possible D gene (6 bases). Germline assignment: CDR1 MNHEY and CDR2 SVGEGT. This CDR3 is built from 16 residues. V dropped 5 bases and J dropped 7 bases, with 24 bases sitting between them. The DNA for the CDR3 is TGTGCCAGCAGTATGGATCGGTGGACAGCGGCCATGGAGCAGTACTTC. Protein sequence: CASSMDRWTAAMEQYF.

This clone was detected only once. Other DNA sequences in this sample translate to the same CDR3. The V gene is TRBV5-4, the J gene TRBJ2-7, with D possibly matching TRBD2 (6 bases). Germline V gives CDR1 SGHNT, CDR2 YYREEE (reference sequence). This CDR3 contains 19 residues. V lost 3 bases, J lost 2 bases, and 27 bases lay in between. The CDR3: CASSSRQPVSGRAPYEQYF. DNA of the CDR3: TGTGCCAGCAGCTCCAGACAGCCGGTTAGCGGAAGGGCACCCTACGAGCAGTACTTC.

The V call is TRBV28, the J call TRBJ2-6, with 11 bases lining up with TRBD1. Germline V gene sequence: CDR1 MDHEN, CDR2 SYDVKM. The CDR3 has 16 residues. The J segment lost 1 base and the V segment lost 11 bases, leaving 7 bases of the junction unmatched. DNA for the CDR3: TGTGCCGTCCCCGGGACAGGGGGGTCTGGGGCCAACGTCCTGACTTTC. Translating gives CAVPGTGGSGANVLTF.